This T cell receptor beta chain was sequenced in a study of CD8+CD57+ T cells in acquired aplastic anemia. On the study more broadly: On average, sorted CD4+ and CD8+ cells gave around 3.3 ug of DNA.

The J segment lost 4 bases and the V segment lost 11 bases, leaving 14 bases of the junction unmatched. The CDR3 is 14 residues long. Germline CDR1 is ENHRY and CDR2 is SYGVKD. Only patients with CD8+CD57+ cell expansion on flow cytometry were chosen for sequencing. The template for TCR beta VDJ and CDR3 sequence profiling was genomic DNA. TCRdb re-called the reads through MiXCR, storing one row per CDR3 protein. The table lists approximately 57,000 distinct CDR3 sequences, approximately 54% of them singletons, with 15% to 20% in the top ten. The chain combines TRBV10-3 with TRBJ2-7, with 7 bases identical to TRBD1. The TCR originated in a human donor with aplastic anemia. Specimen: sorted CD4+, CD8+, or CD8+CD57+ T cells (not recorded which) from PBMCs. CDR3 sequence reads: CAAATGTVGYEQYF. The CDR3 bases are TGTGCCGCCGCTACCGGGACAGTCGGATACGAGCAGTACTTC.